This T cell receptor (beta chain) stems from a study of T cells in Graves' hyperthyroidism and ophthalmopathy. Deletions cut 0 bases from V and 0 bases from J, with 14 bases between. This CDR3 spans 17 amino acids. CDR1 is MGHRA, CDR2 YSYEKL, per germline. Diagnosis relied on clinical symptoms, serum thyroxine and TRAb, thyroid ultrasound and orbital computed tomography. The PBMCs had their origin in 10 ml of fresh peripheral blood. Comment on this clonotype: The antigen is not known.

Amplified TCR beta CDR3 regions came from RNA transcripts. When the TCR CDR3 underwent first-round RT-PCR, the HTBI primer set was used. TCRdb called the multiplex PCR reads again in MiXCR, with one record for every CDR3 protein. The sample lists 390,000 or so distinct CDR3 sequences; 14% to 15% were seen once. Study results and limitations: By a 13 V-J model, ophthalmopathy was set apart from stable hyperthyroidism. Blood samples included most of the expanded thyroid clonotypes exceeding 0.001.

The chain employs TRBV4-1 and TRBJ1-1; maybe TRBD1 (5 bases). This receptor was taken from a man in his late teens or twenties with Graves' ophthalmopathy. Sequencing input: blood. The CDR3 here is CASSQDGRGEMNTEAFF. The CDR3 DNA sequence: TGCGCCAGCAGCCAAGACGGACGAGGGGAGATGAACACTGAAGCTTTCTTT.